These 3 T cell receptor beta chains were sequenced from one sample in a study of T-cell reconstitution after alpha-beta-depleted transplantation in children. The TCRbeta library incorporated unique molecular identifiers. TCRdb ran MiXCR on the PCR reads and lists one entry per CDR3 protein. The sample records about 130,000 distinct CDR3 sequences, 8.5% to 10% being singletons. The sequencing here drew on PBMCs, mostly from graft donor cells, taken 180 days after TCRalphabeta/CD19-depleted stem cell transplant. The source is a girl less than two years old who had a stem cell transplant for combined immunodeficiency, so the T cells may come from the graft donor.

V is TRBV20-1 and J is TRBJ2-5; D is perhaps TRBD1 (6 bases). The CDR3 length is 12 residues. Trimming cost V 0 bases and J 6 bases, with 8 bases left between them. Germline V gives CDR1 DFQATT, CDR2 SNEGSKA (reference sequence). CDR3 DNA: TGCAGTGCTAGAGAACAGGGCAAGACCCAGTACTTC. This sequence encodes CSAREQGKTQYF.

V gene TRBV5-6 combines with J gene TRBJ2-7, with D perhaps matching TRBD1 (7 bases). Germline CDR1 and CDR2: SGHDT and YYEEEE. CDR3 length equals 14 residues. Trimming left V 4 bases short and J 4 bases short, with 15 bases between. The DNA for the CDR3 is TGTGCCAGCAGCCCCCAGGGGGGCGGGTACGAGCAGTACTTC. It specifies CASSPQGGGYEQYF.

The table lists this clonotype with a few counts. This sequence joins TRBV10-3 and TRBJ1-5; D remains ambiguous. The CDR3 is 16 residues long. V lost 11 bases to trimming and J lost 4 bases, with 24 bases between them. Per germline, CDR1 ENHRY and CDR2 SYGVKD. CDR3 coding DNA: TGTGCCTCAAACGAAGGGAATTGGCCGACTAATCAGCCCCAGCATTTT. This sequence encodes CASNEGNWPTNQPQHF.